The 10 T cell receptor beta chains reported below all come from one sample, sequenced in a study of tumour-infiltrating T cells in Burkitt lymphoma. Libraries were prepared by immunoSEQ multiplex PCR; TCRdb keeps only in-frame clonotypes and omits some of them. The table records more than 45,000 clones, around 32% of them present only once. Input material: tumor tissue. The receptors originated from a human donor with Burkitt lymphoma.

This clone has just a few counts. The chain employs TRBV7-2 and TRBJ2-7; D might be TRBD1 (5 bases). With 0 bases removed from V and 3 bases from J, the gap between germline ends came to 12 bases. Germline lookup yields CDR1 SGHTA and CDR2 FQGNSA. This CDR3 region has 15 residues. The CDR3: CASSLAGAILYEQYF. Here the CDR3 DNA reads TGTGCCAGCAGCTTAGCTGGGGCGATCCTCTACGAGCAGTACTTC.

The chain has TRBV6-5 and TRBJ1-5; D is possibly TRBD1 (6 bases). Germline CDR1 MNHEY, CDR2 SVGAGI. The CDR3 runs to 15 residues. V gave up 0 bases and J gave up 7 bases, with 13 bases separating them. This chain's CDR3 is CASSYSGGAGQPQHF. The CDR3 DNA sequence: TGTGCCAGCAGTTACTCGGGGGGGGCGGGGCAGCCCCAGCATTTT.

CDR3 DNA: TGTGCCAGCAGCTTCCTCGGACGCGTTGGGGAGCAGTTCTTC. This translates into CASSFLGRVGEQFF. The chain combines TRBV7-2 with TRBJ2-1; D remains unclear. V dropped 3 bases and J dropped 10 bases, with 16 bases sitting between them. Per the germline V gene, CDR1 is SGHTA and CDR2 is FQGNSA. The CDR3 has 14 residues.

A few counts support this clone. J is TRBJ2-2 and V is TRBV18; D is undetermined. CDR1 and CDR2 from the germline V gene are KGHSH and LQKENI. The CDR3 loop spans 16 amino acids. The V and J ends lost 2 bases and 0 bases respectively, with 10 bases between them. DNA for the CDR3: TGTGCCAGCTCACCAACGGGCCAAGCGAACACCGGGGAGCTGTTTTTT. Protein product: CASSPTGQANTGELFF.

V gene TRBV2 combines with J gene TRBJ2-5, with 8 bases aligning to TRBD1. The V and J ends lost 6 bases and 6 bases, in that order; junction bases with no gene match: 6. CDR3 length: 13 amino acids. CDR1 and CDR2 (germline): SNHLY, FYNNEI. The CDR3 sequence is CASRVDRGKTQYF. The CDR3 DNA reads TGTGCCAGCAGGGTTGACAGGGGAAAGACCCAGTACTTC.

This clone has a handful of counts. The chain recombines TRBV4-2 with TRBJ2-3; possible D gene TRBD2, 7 bases. The germline CDR1 and CDR2 sequences are LGHNA and YNFKEQ. Trimming took 3 bases from V and 6 from J, leaving 13 bases between them. The CDR3 loop spans 14 amino acids. The CDR3 nucleotides read TGTGCCAGCAGCCACGTCGGGGGGCCTGATACGCAGTATTTT. This codes for CASSHVGGPDTQYF.

The chain links TRBV6-1 to TRBJ1-2; no firm D call. The length of the CDR3 is 11 residues. Germline V gene lookup returns CDR1 MNHNS and CDR2 SASEGT. Between the trimmed V and J ends, which lost 3 bases and 8 bases, there was a span of 7 bases. The CDR3 region is CASSDREGYTF. CDR3 nucleotides: TGTGCCAGCAGTGATCGTGAGGGCTACACCTTC.

V is TRBV7-9 and J is TRBJ1-5, with D unclear. The CDR3 is 14 amino acids. With 1 base removed from V and 5 bases from J, the gap between germline ends came to 9 bases. The germline gives CDR1 SEHNR, CDR2 FQNEAQ (reference sequence). CDR3 region: CASSLVVFYQPQHF. DNA for the CDR3: TGTGCCAGCAGCTTAGTCGTCTTTTATCAGCCCCAGCATTTT.

This chain connects TRBV19 to TRBJ1-4; D possibly corresponds to TRBD1 (5 bases). Between the trimmed V and J ends, which lost 9 bases and 6 bases, there was a span of 17 bases. The germline CDR1 and CDR2 sequences are LNHDA and SQIVND (reference sequence). This CDR3 has 14 amino acids. CDR3 DNA sequence: TGTGCCAGCCAGGATCAGGGTGGGCATGAAAAACTGTTTTTT. Translation: CASQDQGGHEKLFF.

This clone appeared a few times. The chain carries TRBV14 and TRBJ1-6, with no clear D. CDR1 is SGHDN, CDR2 FVKESK, per germline. V lost 0 bases to trimming and J lost 7 bases, with 4 bases between them. CDR3 size: 13 residues. The CDR3 DNA reads TGTGCCAGCAGCCAAGATGGGAATTCACCCCTCCACTTT. It encodes CASSQDGNSPLHF.